This entry lists 18 T cell receptor beta chains sequenced from one sample in a study of blood T cell repertoires in COVID-19. Some clones are missing from TCRdb's copy, which holds only in-frame ones; the method was immunoSEQ multiplex PCR. Among around 390,000 clones listed, about 87% were seen once. What was sequenced was PBMCs or T cells enriched from blood (not recorded which). The receptors derive from a woman aged 50 to 60 who had recovered from COVID-19.

The chain uses TRBV5-1 and TRBJ1-2; 11 nucleotides agree with TRBD1. Germline CDR1 and CDR2: SGHRS and YFSETQ. Trimming at V came to 0 bases and at J to 8 bases, leaving 6 bases not matched to a gene. The CDR3 is 15 amino acids. This CDR3 is CASSLDGQGAEGYTF. The CDR3 nucleotides are TGCGCCAGCAGCTTGGATGGACAGGGGGCGGAGGGCTACACCTTC.

The chain joins TRBV3-1 (or the pseudogene TRBV3-2) to TRBJ1-1; no clear D. With 1 base removed from V and 5 bases from J, the gap between germline ends came to 11 bases. The CDR3 has 14 amino acids. The V gene's germline CDR1 is LGHDT and CDR2 YNNKEL (reference sequence). The CDR3 DNA reads as TGTGCCAGCAGCCAAGGACCGGCCAGGACTGAAGCTTTCTTT. Its translation: CASSQGPARTEAFF.

The chain employs TRBV25-1 and TRBJ2-3; D gene ambiguous. The CDR3 has 16 amino acids. Trimming pared 2 bases from V and 1 base from J, leaving 13 bases between. Germline V gene lookup returns CDR1 MGHDK and CDR2 SYGVNS. CDR3: CASSEGLVLRTDTQYF. The CDR3 DNA reads as TGTGCCAGCAGTGAAGGCCTGGTGTTACGCACAGATACGCAGTATTTT. Combining the CDR3 with reference TRBV25-1 and TRBJ2-3 gives the whole variable domain EADIYQTPRYLVIGTGKKITLECSQTMGHDKMYWYQQDPGMELHLIHYSYGVNSTEKGDLSSESTVSRIRTEHFPLTLESARPSHTSQYLCASSEGLVLRTDTQYFGPGTRLTVL.

The rearrangement links TRBV18 to TRBJ1-1, with D maybe TRBD1 (6 bases). Trimming shortened V by 6 bases and J by 5 bases, and 19 bases separated the two germline ends. The CDR3 is made up of 15 amino acids. CDR1 KGHSH and CDR2 LQKENI come from the germline V gene. CDR3 amino acids: CASSPRGGPGTEAFF. CDR3 DNA sequence: TGTGCCAGCTCCCCCCGTGGGGGCCCCGGGACTGAAGCTTTCTTT. Full variable domain (remainder filled in from reference TRBV18 and TRBJ1-1): NAGVMQNPRHLVRRRGQEARLRCSPMKGHSHVYWYRQLPEEGLKFMVYLQKENIIDESGMPKERFSAEFPKEGPSILRIQQVVRGDSAAYFCASSPRGGPGTEAFFGQGTRLTVV.

CDR3 bases: TGTGCCAGCGCCAGGGGGTCTACTGAGACCCAGTACTTC. It codes for CASARGSTETQYF. J is TRBJ2-5 and V is TRBV2; TRBD1 agrees at 7 bases. From germline, CDR1 is SNHLY and CDR2 FYNNEI. Germline trimming cut 8 bases from V and 5 bases from J; bases unmatched to any gene: 8. CDR3 length equals 13 residues.

The V and J genes are TRBV24-1 and TRBJ2-3; TRBD2 matches at 10 bases. The CDR3 loop spans 19 amino acids. V shed 6 bases and J 8 bases; nucleotides not matched to a gene: 22. Germline CDR1 is KGHDR and CDR2 is SFDVKD. The CDR3 here is CATSSFREAAGGSSGTQYF. CDR3 nucleotide sequence: TGTGCCACCAGTTCCTTTCGTGAGGCAGCGGGGGGGTCTTCGGGTACGCAGTATTTT.

This clone was counted once. The chain uses TRBV30 and TRBJ2-7, with TRBD1 identical over 9 bases. The CDR3 has 13 residues. Trimming took 3 bases from V and 4 from J; bases not matched to a gene: 4. Germline V lookup: CDR1 GTSNPN, CDR2 SVGIG (reference sequence). The CDR3 DNA reads as TGTGCCTGGAGCTGGGACAGGGCTTACGAGCAGTACTTC. It codes for CAWSWDRAYEQYF.

This clone came up a few times. The V and J genes are TRBV7-8 and TRBJ1-2, with D perhaps matching TRBD1 (5 bases). Germline assignment: CDR1 SGHVS and CDR2 FQNEAQ. The CDR3 contains 14 residues. Trimming took off 5 bases at V and 6 bases at J, with 16 bases between the two ends. In DNA form, the CDR3 reads TGTGCCAGCAGCCGAGGGGCACTTTCGGATGGCTACACCTTC. Translation: CASSRGALSDGYTF. The complete variable domain, with remaining parts taken from reference TRBV7-8 and TRBJ1-2, reads GAGVSQSPRYKVAKRGQDVALRCDPISGHVSLFWYQQALGQGPEFLTYFQNEAQLDKSGLPSDRFFAERPEGSVSTLKIQRTQQEDSAVYLCASSRGALSDGYTFGSGTRLTVV.

This chain links TRBV28 with TRBJ1-2; TRBD1 is a possible D gene (5 bases). The CDR3 extends over 12 amino acids. V dropped 8 bases and J dropped 4 bases, with 11 bases sitting between them. Germline CDR1 MDHEN, CDR2 SYDVKM. The CDR3: CASLVGGYGYTF. Written as DNA, the CDR3 is TGTGCCAGCTTGGTGGGGGGCTATGGCTACACCTTC.

This clone showed up just once. The chain uses TRBV4-1 and TRBJ2-3; 11 bases fit TRBD2. CDR1 and CDR2 from the germline V gene are MGHRA and YSYEKL. This CDR3 contains 15 residues. Unmatched junction bases numbered 4, after V lost 1 base and J lost 7 bases. This CDR3 reads CASSQASGGLYTQYF. The CDR3 DNA reads as TGCGCCAGCAGCCAAGCTAGCGGGGGGTTATATACGCAGTATTTT.

The genes are TRBV6-2 or TRBV6-3 and TRBJ1-5; D perhaps matches TRBD1 (5 bases). CDR3 size: 17 residues. CDR1 and CDR2 from the germline V gene are MNHEY and SVGEGT. The V and J ends lost 5 bases and 7 bases respectively, with 24 bases between them. CDR3 DNA: TGTGCCAGCAGTCCACAACAAGGTGTGGGGCGCCGGCAGCCCCAGCATTTT. As protein: CASSPQQGVGRRQPQHF.

This clone was observed a handful of times. CDR3 in DNA: TGCGCCAGCAGCCAAGAGGACAGGGTAGGTGGCTACACCTTC. It specifies CASSQEDRVGGYTF. The chain employs TRBV4-3 and TRBJ1-2; the match to TRBD1 covers 8 bases. Per germline, CDR1 LGHNA and CDR2 YSLEER. The CDR3 totals 14 residues. Trimming removed 0 bases from V and 7 bases from J; junction bases left unmatched: 4.

The rearrangement uses TRBV27 and TRBJ2-1, with 9 bases aligning to TRBD2. CDR3 length: 18 amino acids. In germline, CDR1 is MNHEY, CDR2 SMNVEV (reference sequence). The J segment lost 2 bases and the V segment lost 0 bases, leaving 8 bases of the junction unmatched. This CDR3 is CASSLSGLAGTPYNEQFF. In DNA form, the CDR3 reads TGTGCCAGCAGTTTATCGGGTCTAGCGGGGACCCCCTACAATGAGCAGTTCTTC.

The chain uses TRBV7-4 and TRBJ2-5, with 7 bases aligning to TRBD1. Losses at the gene ends were 4 bases for V and 2 bases for J; bases not matched to a gene: 10. Per germline, CDR1 SGHVT and CDR2 SQSDAQ. This CDR3 is 16 amino acids long. CDR3: CASSYHRDSSQETQYF. DNA for the CDR3: TGTGCCAGCAGCTACCATAGGGACAGCTCGCAAGAGACCCAGTACTTC.

The chain recombines TRBV5-8 with TRBJ2-7; the D gene is possibly TRBD2 (5 bases). This CDR3 has 10 residues. Looked up from germline, CDR1 is SGHTS and CDR2 is YDEGEE. Trimming removed 6 bases from V and 6 bases from J, with 7 bases in between. The CDR3 sequence is CASMRAEQYF. DNA of the CDR3: TGTGCCAGCATGAGGGCCGAGCAGTACTTC.

The J gene is TRBJ1-5, the V gene TRBV7-6; D call uncertain. The CDR3 sequence is 15 residues long. CDR1 and CDR2 from the germline V gene are SGHVS and FNYEAQ. The ends were cut back, 2 bases at V and 0 bases at J, with 8 bases in the middle. The CDR3 nucleotides are TGTGCCAGCAGCTTATCGGGAGATAGCAATCAGCCCCAGCATTTT. This codes for CASSLSGDSNQPQHF.

The V gene is TRBV7-2, the J gene TRBJ2-7; D possibly corresponds to TRBD2 (5 bases). The length of the CDR3 is 17 residues. Between the trimmed V and J ends, which lost 1 base and 1 base, there was a span of 17 bases. Germline V gives CDR1 SGHTA, CDR2 FQGNSA. The CDR3: CASSLGLNGVLSYEQYF. CDR3 nucleotide sequence: TGTGCCAGCAGCTTAGGACTCAACGGGGTGTTATCCTACGAGCAGTACTTC.

V and J are TRBV6-4 and TRBJ2-1; 10 nucleotides agree with TRBD2. The germline gives CDR1 MRHNA, CDR2 SNTAGT. V lost 4 bases to trimming and J lost 6 bases; unmatched junction nucleotides: 6. The CDR3 totals 15 residues. The CDR3 here is CASSVVAGGFNEQFF. The CDR3 DNA reads as TGTGCCAGCAGTGTCGTAGCGGGGGGCTTCAATGAGCAGTTCTTC.